This TCR beta chain was obtained from a study of CD8+CD57+ T cells in acquired aplastic anemia. Whole-study context: The average for DNA from sorted CD4+ and CD8+ cells was around 3.5 ug. The study, taken as a whole, reports: Simpson's diversity of CD8+ cells was not significantly different in patients compared with controls. It was found that 25 to 35 CD8+ CDR3 sequences were shared between patients and controls.

All sequencing subjects had displayed CD8+CD57+ cell expansion on flow cytometry. All participating patients were living with severe acquired aplastic anemia. V lost 2 bases to trimming and J lost 3 bases; unmatched junction nucleotides: 1. The CDR3 runs 13 residues. The germline V gene has CDR1 SGHTA and CDR2 FQGNSA. In this sample, this clonotype turned up many times. Its antigen remains unidentified. The use of genomic DNA as template underpinned the TCR beta VDJ and CDR3 profiling. TCRdb ran MiXCR on the reads and lists one entry per CDR3 protein. Seen here are around 500,000 distinct CDR3 sequences, around 32% observed once, and the top ten hold around 0.82%.

The gene calls are TRBV7-2 and TRBJ2-7; TRBD2 aligns across 7 bases. The receptor was isolated from a human donor with aplastic anemia. The sequencing sample was made of sorted CD4+, CD8+, or CD8+CD57+ T cells (not recorded which) from PBMCs. Written as DNA, the CDR3 is TGTGCCAGCAGCTTAAGCGGGAACTACGAGCAGTACTTC. Translated: CASSLSGNYEQYF.